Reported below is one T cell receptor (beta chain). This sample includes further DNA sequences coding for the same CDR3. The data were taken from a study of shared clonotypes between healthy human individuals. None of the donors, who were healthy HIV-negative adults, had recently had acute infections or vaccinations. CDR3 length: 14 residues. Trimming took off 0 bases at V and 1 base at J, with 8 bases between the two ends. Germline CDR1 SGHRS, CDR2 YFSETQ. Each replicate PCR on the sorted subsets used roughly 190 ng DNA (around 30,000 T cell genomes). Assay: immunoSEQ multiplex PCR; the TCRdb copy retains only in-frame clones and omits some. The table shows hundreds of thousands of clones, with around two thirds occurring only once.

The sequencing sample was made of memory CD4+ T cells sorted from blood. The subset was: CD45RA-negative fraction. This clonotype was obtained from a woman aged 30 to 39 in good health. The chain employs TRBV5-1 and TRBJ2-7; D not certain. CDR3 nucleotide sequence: TGCGCCAGCAGCTTGGCGCCAGGATCCTACGAGCAGTACTTC. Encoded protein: CASSLAPGSYEQYF. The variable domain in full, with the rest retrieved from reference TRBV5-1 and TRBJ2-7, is KAGVTQTPRYLIKTRGQQVTLSCSPISGHRSVSWYQQTPGQGLQFLFEYFSETQRNKGNFPGRFSGRQFSNSRSEMNVSTLELGDSALYLCASSLAPGSYEQYFGPGTRLTVT.